This T cell receptor (beta chain) was identified in a study of cytomegalovirus exposure and HLA in healthy donors. This CDR3 comprises 12 residues. Germline CDR1 SGHTA, CDR2 FQGTGA. Trimming at V came to 4 bases and at J to 9 bases, leaving 3 bases not matched to a gene. PCR primers comprised 60 Vbeta and 13 Jbeta primers. The protocol was immunoSEQ multiplex PCR, while the TCRdb copy is restricted to in-frame clones and leaves out a portion. The data show about 130,000 clones, 81% seen once. The clonotype was recovered from a woman in her thirties or forties in good health and CMV-seropositive. Material for sequencing was PBMCs. The V call is TRBV7-3, the J call TRBJ2-1; 7 bases match TRBD1. The CDR3 reads CASSSTGVEQFF. The CDR3 bases are TGTGCCAGCAGCTCCACAGGGGTTGAGCAGTTCTTC.